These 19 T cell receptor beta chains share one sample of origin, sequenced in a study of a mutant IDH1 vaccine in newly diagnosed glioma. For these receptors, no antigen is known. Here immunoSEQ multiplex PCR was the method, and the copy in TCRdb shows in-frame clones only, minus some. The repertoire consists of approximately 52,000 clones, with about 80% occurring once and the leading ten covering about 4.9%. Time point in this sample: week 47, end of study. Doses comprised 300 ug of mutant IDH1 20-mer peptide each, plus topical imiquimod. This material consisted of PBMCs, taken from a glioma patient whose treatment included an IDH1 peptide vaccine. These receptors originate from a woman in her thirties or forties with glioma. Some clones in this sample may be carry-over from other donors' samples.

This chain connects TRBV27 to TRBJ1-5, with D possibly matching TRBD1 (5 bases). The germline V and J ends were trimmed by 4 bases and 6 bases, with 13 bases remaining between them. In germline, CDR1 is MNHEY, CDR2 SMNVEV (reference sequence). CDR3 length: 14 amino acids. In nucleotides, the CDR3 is TGTGCCAGCAGTTACCAGGGAAGTTTTCAGCCCCAGCATTTT. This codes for CASSYQGSFQPQHF.

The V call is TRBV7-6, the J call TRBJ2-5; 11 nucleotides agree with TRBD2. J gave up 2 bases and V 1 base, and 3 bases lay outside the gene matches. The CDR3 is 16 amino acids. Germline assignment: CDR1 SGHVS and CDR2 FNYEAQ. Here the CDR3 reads CASSLGTSGLQETQYF. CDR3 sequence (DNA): TGTGCCAGCAGCTTAGGGACTAGCGGGTTGCAAGAGACCCAGTACTTC.

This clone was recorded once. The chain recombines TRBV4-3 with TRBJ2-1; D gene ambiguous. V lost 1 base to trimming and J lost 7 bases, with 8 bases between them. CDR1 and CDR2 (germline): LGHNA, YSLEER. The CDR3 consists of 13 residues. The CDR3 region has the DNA TGCGCCAGCAGCCAAGGGCGATTAAATGAGCAGTTCTTC. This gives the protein CASSQGRLNEQFF.

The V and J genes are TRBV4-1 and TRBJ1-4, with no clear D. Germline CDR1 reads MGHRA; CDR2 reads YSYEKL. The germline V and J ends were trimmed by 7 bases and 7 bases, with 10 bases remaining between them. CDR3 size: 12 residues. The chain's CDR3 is CASNSWGEKLFF. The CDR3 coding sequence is TGCGCCAGCAACTCGTGGGGTGAAAAACTGTTTTTT.

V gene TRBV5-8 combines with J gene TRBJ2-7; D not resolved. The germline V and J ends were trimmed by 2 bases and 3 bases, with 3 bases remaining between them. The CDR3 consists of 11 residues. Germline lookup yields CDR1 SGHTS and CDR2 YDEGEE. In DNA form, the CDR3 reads TGTGCCAGCAGCTTCAACTACGAGCAGTACTTC. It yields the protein CASSFNYEQYF.

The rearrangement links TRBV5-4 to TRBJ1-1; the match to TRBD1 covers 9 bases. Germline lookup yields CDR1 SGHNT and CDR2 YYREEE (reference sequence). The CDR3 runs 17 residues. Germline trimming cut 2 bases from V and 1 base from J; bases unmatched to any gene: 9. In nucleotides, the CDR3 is TGTGCCAGCAGCTTAGGAGGACAGGGGATTGGGAACACTGAAGCTTTCTTT. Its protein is CASSLGGQGIGNTEAFF.

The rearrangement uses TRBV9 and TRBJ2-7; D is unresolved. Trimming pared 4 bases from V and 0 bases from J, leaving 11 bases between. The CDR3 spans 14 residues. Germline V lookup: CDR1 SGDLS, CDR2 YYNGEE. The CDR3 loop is CASSPRVVSYEQYF. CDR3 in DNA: TGTGCCAGCAGCCCCCGGGTGGTCTCCTACGAGCAGTACTTC.

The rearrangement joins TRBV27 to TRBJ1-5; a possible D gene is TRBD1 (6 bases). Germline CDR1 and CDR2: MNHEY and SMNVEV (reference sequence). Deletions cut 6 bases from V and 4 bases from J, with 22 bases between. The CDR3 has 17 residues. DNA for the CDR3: TGTGCCAGCAGACCAGCTGGAGGGACACCATTTAATCAGCCCCAGCATTTT. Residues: CASRPAGGTPFNQPQHF.

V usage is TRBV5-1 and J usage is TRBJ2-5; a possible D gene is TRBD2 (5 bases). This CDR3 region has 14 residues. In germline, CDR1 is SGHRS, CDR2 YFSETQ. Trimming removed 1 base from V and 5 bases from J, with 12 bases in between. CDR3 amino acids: CASSLRGIRETQYF. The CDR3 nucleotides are TGCGCCAGCAGCTTGAGAGGGATCCGGGAGACCCAGTACTTC.

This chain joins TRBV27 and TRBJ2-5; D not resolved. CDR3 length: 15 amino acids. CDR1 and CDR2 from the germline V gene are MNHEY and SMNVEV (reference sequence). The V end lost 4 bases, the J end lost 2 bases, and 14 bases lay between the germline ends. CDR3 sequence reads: CASSSSPEGQETQYF. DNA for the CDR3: TGTGCCAGCAGTTCCTCCCCGGAAGGGCAAGAGACCCAGTACTTC.

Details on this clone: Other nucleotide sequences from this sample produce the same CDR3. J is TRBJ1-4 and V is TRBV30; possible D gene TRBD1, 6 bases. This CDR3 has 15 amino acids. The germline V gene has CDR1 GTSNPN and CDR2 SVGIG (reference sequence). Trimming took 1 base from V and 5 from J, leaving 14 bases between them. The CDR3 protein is CAWSAATGPNEKLFF. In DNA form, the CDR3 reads TGTGCCTGGAGTGCCGCAACAGGGCCGAATGAAAAACTGTTTTTT. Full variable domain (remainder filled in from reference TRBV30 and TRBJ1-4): SQTIHQWPATLVQPVGSPLSLECTVEGTSNPNLYWYRQAAGRGLQLLFYSVGIGQISSEVPQNLSASRPQDRQFILSSKKLLLSDSGFYLCAWSAATGPNEKLFFGSGTQLSVL.

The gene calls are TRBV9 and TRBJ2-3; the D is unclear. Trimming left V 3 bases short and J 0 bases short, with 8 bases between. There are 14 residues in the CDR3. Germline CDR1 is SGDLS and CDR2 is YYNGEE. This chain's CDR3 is CASSATPSTDTQYF. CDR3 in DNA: TGTGCCAGCAGCGCAACTCCTAGCACAGATACGCAGTATTTT.

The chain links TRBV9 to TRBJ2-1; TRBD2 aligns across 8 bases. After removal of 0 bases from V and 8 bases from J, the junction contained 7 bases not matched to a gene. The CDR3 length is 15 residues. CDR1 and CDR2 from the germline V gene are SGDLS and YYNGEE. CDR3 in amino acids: CASSVEGTRGDEQFF. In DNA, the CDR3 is TGTGCCAGCAGCGTAGAAGGGACTAGAGGCGATGAGCAGTTCTTC.

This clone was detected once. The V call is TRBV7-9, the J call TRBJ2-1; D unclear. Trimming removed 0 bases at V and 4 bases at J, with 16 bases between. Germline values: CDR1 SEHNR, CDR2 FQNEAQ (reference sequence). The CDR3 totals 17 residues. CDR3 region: CASSLATLGTVYNEQFF. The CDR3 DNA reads TGTGCCAGCAGCTTAGCGACTCTCGGCACCGTTTACAATGAGCAGTTCTTC. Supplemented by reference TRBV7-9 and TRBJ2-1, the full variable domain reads DTGVSQNPRHKITKRGQNVTFRCDPISEHNRLYWYRQTLGQGPEFLTYFQNEAQLEKSRLLSDRFSAERPKGSFSTLEIQRTEQGDSAMYLCASSLATLGTVYNEQFFGPGTRLTVL.

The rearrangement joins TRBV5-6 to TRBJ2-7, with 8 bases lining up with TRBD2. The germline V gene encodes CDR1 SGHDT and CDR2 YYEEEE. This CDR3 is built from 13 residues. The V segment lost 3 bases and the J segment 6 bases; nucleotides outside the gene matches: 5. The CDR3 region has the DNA TGTGCCAGCAGCTCCGGGACTAGTCGCGAGCAGTACTTC. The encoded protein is CASSSGTSREQYF.

CDR3 bases: TGTGCCAGCAGCCAAGAGGGGCCCCCTACGGCTGGGGCCAACGTCCTGACTTTC. Translating it yields CASSQEGPPTAGANVLTF. The rearrangement joins TRBV4-2 to TRBJ2-6, with D possibly matching TRBD1 (5 bases). In germline, CDR1 is LGHNA, CDR2 YNFKEQ. The CDR3 has 18 amino acids. Deletions cut 0 bases from V and 2 bases from J, with 14 bases between.

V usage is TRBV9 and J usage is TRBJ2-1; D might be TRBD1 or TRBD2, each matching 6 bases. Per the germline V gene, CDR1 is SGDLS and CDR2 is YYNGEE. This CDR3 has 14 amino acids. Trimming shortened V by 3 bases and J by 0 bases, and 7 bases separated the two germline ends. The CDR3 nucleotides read TGTGCCAGCAGCGGGGGGGCCTCCTACAATGAGCAGTTCTTC. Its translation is CASSGGASYNEQFF.

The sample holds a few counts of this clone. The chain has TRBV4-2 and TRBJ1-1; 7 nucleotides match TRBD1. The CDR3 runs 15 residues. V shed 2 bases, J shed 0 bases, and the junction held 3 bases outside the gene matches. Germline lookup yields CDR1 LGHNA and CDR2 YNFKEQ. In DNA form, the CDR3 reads TGTGCCAGCAGCCAATCGACAGGGATGAACACTGAAGCTTTCTTT. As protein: CASSQSTGMNTEAFF.

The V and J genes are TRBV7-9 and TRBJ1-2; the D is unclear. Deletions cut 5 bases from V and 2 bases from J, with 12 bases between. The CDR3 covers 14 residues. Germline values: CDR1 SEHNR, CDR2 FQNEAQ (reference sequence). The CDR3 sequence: CASSLPPWNYGYTF. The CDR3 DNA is TGTGCCAGCAGCCTGCCACCTTGGAACTATGGCTACACCTTC.